This T cell receptor (beta chain) is from a study of blood T cells in healthy people across ages. Combining a sample-barcoded 5' primer with a J-beta primer mix, a second PCR ran for about 6 to 11 cycles. Each single sample gave us at least 2.5 million CDR3-containing paired-end reads. One entry per CDR3 protein, called by TCRdb with MiXCR from the 5' RACE reads. The table records about 590,000 distinct CDR3 sequences, around 31% of them present only once. Of note for this clonotype: Antigen: not known.

Findings and caveats of the study: The fall in TCR beta diversity per million T cells was roughly linear with age.

The receptor comes from a woman older than 75 in good health. Sequencing was performed on blood.

CDR3 region: CSARDLGGDYGGYTF. The CDR3, as DNA: TGCAGTGCTAGAGATCTCGGAGGGGACTATGGTGGCTACACCTTC. V usage is TRBV20-1 and J usage is TRBJ1-2; D possibly corresponds to TRBD1 (5 bases). The V gene's germline CDR1 is DFQATT and CDR2 SNEGSKA (reference sequence). The ends were cut back, 0 bases at V and 7 bases at J, with 18 bases in the middle. The CDR3 covers 15 residues.